The T cell receptor (beta chain) described here comes from a study of T cell repertoires in cytomegalovirus infection. This clonotype was counted ten times or more. The V and J ends lost 6 bases and 1 base, in that order; junction bases with no gene match: 15. Per germline, CDR1 SEHNR and CDR2 FQNEAQ (reference sequence). This CDR3 is built from 17 residues. MiXCR, run by TCRdb on the reads, gives a single entry per CDR3 protein. This table holds about 530,000 distinct CDR3 sequences, about a quarter found once. The sequence derives from a human donor in good health (CMV status not recorded). Some clones in this sample may be carry-over from other donors' samples. The sample comprised PBMCs. This sequence joins TRBV7-9 and TRBJ2-7; the match to TRBD1 covers 7 bases. This CDR3 reads CASRKTDGTDHSYEQYF. Here the CDR3 DNA reads TGTGCCAGCAGGAAAACAGACGGGACAGACCATTCCTACGAGCAGTACTTC.